The 16 T cell receptor beta chains presented below share a single source sample, sequenced in a study of T cell changes during pregnancy in multiple sclerosis. Clones were sequenced by immunoSEQ multiplex PCR, and TCRdb holds only the in-frame ones, with some missing. This table holds about 85,000 clones, about nine tenths found once. The material was peripheral blood, obtained in the first trimester of pregnancy. The receptors were gathered from a female donor with multiple sclerosis, enrolled in a pregnancy study.

This chain links TRBV4-3 with TRBJ1-2, with TRBD1 identical over 8 bases. Germline-derived CDR1 and CDR2 are LGHNA and YSLEER. This CDR3 comprises 13 residues. V trimming: 3 bases; J trimming: 8 bases; junction bases outside the gene matches: 5. CDR3 DNA: TGCGCCAGCAGCCAGGACAGGGAGGGCGGCTACACCTTC. Residues: CASSQDREGGYTF.

CDR3 DNA: TGTGCCAGCAGCTTAGCGGGGGGACCTACTGGGAATGAGCAGTTCTTC. It specifies CASSLAGGPTGNEQFF. This chain links TRBV7-6 with TRBJ2-1; D is possibly TRBD2 (6 bases). Trimming stripped 0 bases from V and 7 bases from J, with 16 bases between. This CDR3 is 16 amino acids long. The germline V gene has CDR1 SGHVS and CDR2 FNYEAQ.

The rearrangement joins TRBV27 to TRBJ1-2; 8 bases align to TRBD1. V was clipped by 5 bases and J by 6 bases; unmatched bases: 8. CDR1 and CDR2 from the germline V gene are MNHEY and SMNVEV (reference sequence). The CDR3 consists of 14 residues. CDR3 sequence: CASSLDRGGDGYTF. The CDR3 coding sequence is TGTGCCAGCAGTCTCGACAGGGGAGGCGATGGCTACACCTTC.

This sequence joins TRBV10-3 and TRBJ2-3, with 8 nucleotides matching TRBD1. With 5 bases clipped from V and 9 bases from J, the junction kept 10 bases outside the gene matches. Germline CDR1 and CDR2: ENHRY and SYGVKD. This CDR3 spans 14 amino acids. The CDR3 DNA is TGTGCCATCAGTCGGGACAGGTCCGACTTAACGCAGTATTTT. This sequence encodes CAISRDRSDLTQYF.

The table lists this clone with a count of one. The chain employs TRBV9 and TRBJ2-7; D possibly corresponds to TRBD2 (5 bases). This CDR3 region has 14 residues. Trimming pared 3 bases from V and 1 base from J, leaving 11 bases between. CDR1 is SGDLS and CDR2 is YYNGEE in the germline V gene. CDR3 bases: TGTGCCAGCAGCGCCTTTTCGGGGTCCTACGAGCAGTACTTC. It translates to CASSAFSGSYEQYF.

The V call is TRBV9, the J call TRBJ2-2; 8 bases are a match to TRBD2. Germline values: CDR1 SGDLS, CDR2 YYNGEE. Trimming at V came to 4 bases and at J to 4 bases, leaving 12 bases not matched to a gene. The CDR3 spans 17 residues. This CDR3 reads CASSPRPAGESTGELFF. The CDR3 DNA sequence: TGTGCCAGCAGCCCAAGACCAGCGGGAGAGAGCACCGGGGAGCTGTTTTTT.

This chain uses TRBV5-1 with TRBJ1-5; unclear D gene. The V gene's germline CDR1 is SGHRS and CDR2 YFSETQ. The CDR3 runs 15 residues. The V end lost 2 bases, the J end lost 5 bases, and 14 bases lay between the germline ends. The CDR3 nucleotides read TGCGCCAGCAGCTTAGGAGGGCTCAATTATCAGCCCCAGCATTTT. Its translation is CASSLGGLNYQPQHF.

The rearrangement joins TRBV19 to TRBJ2-3; no definite D call. CDR1 and CDR2 (germline): LNHDA, SQIVND (reference sequence). The CDR3 is 13 residues long. V lost 5 bases and J lost 6, with 12 bases in between. The CDR3 is CASSHLGTDTQYF. CDR3 DNA sequence: TGTGCCAGTAGTCATCTCGGTACGGATACGCAGTATTTT.

In its sample, this clone was seen a few times. The chain employs TRBV27 and TRBJ2-1; D is perhaps TRBD2 (6 bases). Trimming took off 7 bases at V and 10 bases at J, with 29 bases between the two ends. CDR1 is MNHEY, CDR2 SMNVEV, per germline (reference sequence). There are 17 residues in the CDR3. CDR3 sequence: CASIVGGNRDPEREQFF. CDR3 DNA sequence: TGTGCCAGCATTGTTGGGGGGAATCGGGACCCAGAGCGGGAGCAGTTCTTC.

The V and J genes are TRBV2 and TRBJ1-2; D gene uncertain. The CDR3 loop spans 13 amino acids. Trimming took 6 bases from V and 9 from J, leaving 17 bases between them. CDR1 is SNHLY and CDR2 is FYNNEI in the germline V gene. The CDR3 protein is CASRGDTVIRYTF. The CDR3 DNA is TGTGCCAGCAGGGGCGACACAGTGATCCGCTACACCTTC.

The chain links TRBV10-3 to TRBJ1-2, with D maybe TRBD1 (5 bases). Deletions cut 6 bases from V and 4 bases from J, with 12 bases between. The germline CDR1 and CDR2 sequences are ENHRY and SYGVKD. This CDR3 region has 13 residues. The CDR3 DNA is TGTGCCATCAGCGCGGTGGGGGGCTATGGCTACACCTTC. It translates to CAISAVGGYGYTF.

The chain recombines TRBV19 with TRBJ1-6, with TRBD1 matching over 8 bases. V lost 5 bases and J lost 5; bases outside the gene matches: 8. CDR3 length: 16 amino acids. The germline V gene encodes CDR1 LNHDA and CDR2 SQIVND (reference sequence). The CDR3 DNA sequence: TGTGCCAGTAGTCCCCAGGGGGCGCAGGATAATTCACCCCTCCACTTT. Its protein product is CASSPQGAQDNSPLHF.

The chain carries TRBV28 and TRBJ2-5, with TRBD1 matching 7 bases. The CDR3 has 12 residues. V shed 8 bases, J shed 5 bases, and the junction held 5 bases outside the gene matches. Germline CDR1 MDHEN, CDR2 SYDVKM. CDR3 sequence: CASSTGSETQYF. The CDR3 nucleotides are TGTGCCAGCTCGACAGGGTCGGAGACCCAGTACTTC.

The chain combines TRBV12-5 with TRBJ2-1; D may be TRBD2 (5 bases). Trimming removed 11 bases at V and 15 bases at J, with 17 bases between. Germline V gives CDR1 LGHNT, CDR2 FRNRAP. There are 10 residues in the CDR3. The CDR3 is CADYGEPGFF. The CDR3, as DNA: TGTGCTGATTACGGGGAACCGGGGTTCTTC.

The genes are TRBV2 and TRBJ1-6, with 8 bases fitting TRBD1. The V gene's germline CDR1 is SNHLY and CDR2 FYNNEI. The J segment lost 9 bases and the V segment lost 2 bases, leaving 6 bases of the junction unmatched. CDR3 size: 15 residues. This CDR3 reads CASSEIGQGFSPLHF. CDR3 nucleotides: TGTGCCAGCAGTGAAATAGGACAGGGTTTTTCACCCCTCCACTTT.

V usage is TRBV11-2 and J usage is TRBJ1-2, with D possibly TRBD1 on 6 matching bases. The ends were cut back, 0 bases at V and 5 bases at J, with 19 bases in the middle. The CDR3 consists of 17 residues. Germline lookup yields CDR1 SGHAT and CDR2 FQNNGV. The CDR3 coding sequence is TGTGCCAGCAGCTTAGAGTCTGGGGGCCTTAGGATGTATGGCTACACCTTC. Translated: CASSLESGGLRMYGYTF.